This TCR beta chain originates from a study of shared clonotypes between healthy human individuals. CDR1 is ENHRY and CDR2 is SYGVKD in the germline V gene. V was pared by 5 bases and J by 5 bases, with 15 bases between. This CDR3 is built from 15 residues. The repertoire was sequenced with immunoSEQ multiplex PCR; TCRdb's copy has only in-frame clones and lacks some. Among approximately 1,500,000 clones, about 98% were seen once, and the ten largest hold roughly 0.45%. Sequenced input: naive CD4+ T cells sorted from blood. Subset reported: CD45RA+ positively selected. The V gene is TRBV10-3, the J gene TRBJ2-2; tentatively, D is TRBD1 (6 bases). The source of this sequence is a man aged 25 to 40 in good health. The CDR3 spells CAISKSRDTTGELFF. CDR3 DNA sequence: TGTGCCATCAGTAAAAGCCGGGACACTACCGGGGAGCTGTTTTTT.